This T cell receptor beta chain was sequenced in a study of T cells after somatic rescue of genetic block. TCRdb keeps only in-frame clones here, not all; method: immunoSEQ multiplex PCR. In the table there are around 70,000 clones, around 93% of which are singletons. Germline V lookup: CDR1 SGHNT, CDR2 YENEEA. V was trimmed by 5 bases and J by 4 bases, leaving 9 bases between them. CDR3 length: 12 amino acids. The sequenced sample was peripheral blood mononuclear cells (PBMCs). The V and J genes are TRBV11-3 and TRBJ2-7; D is ambiguous. The receptor was isolated from a man aged 35-49 years. CDR3 protein: CASSARGYEQYF. The DNA of the CDR3 is TGTGCCAGCAGCGCCCGAGGATACGAGCAGTACTTC.